This T cell receptor beta chain is from a study of T cell repertoires in cytomegalovirus infection. In the study overall: Indicated by public TCR beta signatures were CMV infection and matching HLA type.

V gave up 1 base and J gave up 5 bases, with 21 bases separating them. CDR3 size: 18 residues. The V gene's germline CDR1 is SGHTA and CDR2 FQGTGA. TCRdb analysed the reads with MiXCR anew, one entry per CDR3 protein. Of 250,000 or so distinct CDR3 sequences listed, 17% are singletons. Overall study findings and caveats: People with CMV and the relevant HLA were identified by cumulative public TCR beta family frequency. There were HLA-C-restricted CMV-specific TCR beta clonotypes dominating the ex vivo response.

About this clonotype itself: What it binds is unknown. One base away lies a much larger clone, so this may be a sequencing read error.

The chain employs TRBV7-3 and TRBJ2-1; D is perhaps TRBD1 (5 bases). The TCR sequence derives from a human donor in good health (CMV status not recorded). Some clones in this sample may be carry-over from other donors' samples. Sample: CD8+ T cells from PBMCs. CDR3 DNA sequence: TGTGCCAGCAGCTTAAAGGGGCTGATGGCAGGTATTCACAATGAGCAGTTCTTC. Encoded protein: CASSLKGLMAGIHNEQFF.